This TCR beta chain was obtained from a study of tumor-infiltrating lymphocytes in primary liver carcinoma. Study details: Tissue type made little difference to sample yields of roughly 3.5 to 7.13 million productive TCRbeta reads.

The CDR3 is made up of 15 amino acids. Germline CDR1 SGHVS, CDR2 FQNEAQ. Overall study findings and caveats: The study used bulk unsorted samples and so did not compare CD4+ and CD8+ repertoires. Tumor-adjacent and tumor-blood pairs shared less of their repertoires than tumor region pairs shared.

For blood RNA, unsorted whole blood served as the source, and germline DNA was extracted too. Chronic HBV infection, which was untreated, was present in the patients. Reverse transcription of roughly 0.5 ug total RNA with a constant-region primer produced TCR beta cDNA. Libraries for TCR beta were built through three nested multiplex PCR rounds, which together made up a slightly modified ARM-PCR procedure. TRBV1-TRBV30 forward primers and a C-beta reverse primer were used in the first two PCR rounds, which each ran for approximately 11 cycles. Each CDR3 protein is one row after TCRdb ran MiXCR on the multiplex PCR reads. The sample records approximately 320,000 distinct CDR3 sequences, 50% to 60% being singletons. Comments on this clonotype: The antigen is not known. Germline is not matched at one junction end, which may reflect a read error.

Sequencing was performed on peripheral blood. The receptor was isolated from a woman aged 25 to 45 with primary liver carcinoma and hepatitis B virus infection. The chain has TRBV7-8 and TRBJ1-4; the match to TRBD1 covers 7 bases. DNA for the CDR3: TGTGCCGGCAGCTTGAACAGGGGAGAGAATGAAAAACTGTTTTTT. It is translated as CAGSLNRGENEKLFF.